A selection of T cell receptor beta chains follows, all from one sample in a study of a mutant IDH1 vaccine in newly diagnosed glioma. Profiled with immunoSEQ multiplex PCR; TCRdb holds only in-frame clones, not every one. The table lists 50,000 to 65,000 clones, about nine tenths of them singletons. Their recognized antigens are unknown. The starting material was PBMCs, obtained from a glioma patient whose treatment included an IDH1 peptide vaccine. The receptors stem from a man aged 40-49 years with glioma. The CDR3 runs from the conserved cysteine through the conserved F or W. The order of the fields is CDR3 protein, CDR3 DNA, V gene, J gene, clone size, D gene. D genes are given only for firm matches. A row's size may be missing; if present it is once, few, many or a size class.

cdr3_aa: CASSLRGADEQYF
cdr3_nt: TGTGCCAGTAGTCTTCGGGGGGCGGACGAGCAGTACTTC
v_call: TRBV19
j_call: TRBJ2-7
clone_size: once
d_call: NA

cdr3_aa: CASSSPWGVGGELFF
cdr3_nt: TGTGCCAGCAGCTCCCCCTGGGGGGTGGGCGGGGAGCTGTTTTTT
v_call: TRBV6-1
j_call: TRBJ2-2
clone_size: NA
d_call: NA

cdr3_aa: CASSLKGLAGVNEQFF
cdr3_nt: TGTGCCAGCAGCTTGAAGGGACTAGCGGGGGTCAATGAGCAGTTCTTC
v_call: TRBV7-2
j_call: TRBJ2-1
clone_size: NA
d_call: TRBD2

cdr3_aa: CASSQEFRLTSSNYGYTF
cdr3_nt: TGCGCCAGCAGCCAAGAATTCCGGCTGACCAGCTCGAACTATGGCTACACCTTC
v_call: TRBV4-3
j_call: TRBJ1-2
clone_size: NA
d_call: NA

cdr3_aa: CASSLVGLASGELFF
cdr3_nt: TGCGCCAGCAGCTTGGTGGGACTAGCGTCCGGGGAGCTGTTTTTT
v_call: TRBV5-1
j_call: TRBJ2-2
clone_size: NA
d_call: TRBD2

cdr3_aa: CASSLRRGDQPQHF
cdr3_nt: TGTGCCAGCAGTTTGAGGAGAGGGGATCAGCCCCAGCATTTT
v_call: TRBV27
j_call: TRBJ1-5
clone_size: NA
d_call: NA

cdr3_aa: CASSLGTKETQYF
cdr3_nt: TGTGCCAGCAGCCTGGGGACCAAAGAGACCCAGTACTTC
v_call: TRBV7-2
j_call: TRBJ2-5
clone_size: NA
d_call: NA

cdr3_aa: CSVSSLQETQYF
cdr3_nt: TGCAGCGTTTCGTCTTTGCAAGAGACCCAGTACTTC
v_call: TRBV29-1
j_call: TRBJ2-5
clone_size: NA
d_call: NA

cdr3_aa: CASSLEGYEQYF
cdr3_nt: TGTGCCAGCAGCTTGGAGGGCTACGAGCAGTACTTC
v_call: TRBV5-4
j_call: TRBJ2-7
clone_size: NA
d_call: NA

cdr3_aa: CASSLRQGAHINEQFF
cdr3_nt: TGTGCCAGCAGCCTAAGACAGGGAGCTCATATCAATGAGCAGTTCTTC
v_call: TRBV13
j_call: TRBJ2-1
clone_size: NA
d_call: TRBD1

cdr3_aa: CASSLGLEEYF
cdr3_nt: TGTGCCAGCAGCTTAGGACTGGAGGAGTATTTT
v_call: TRBV7-8
j_call: TRBJ2-3
clone_size: NA
d_call: NA

cdr3_aa: CAIQQAEQYF
cdr3_nt: TGTGCCATCCAGCAAGCCGAGCAGTACTTC
v_call: TRBV7-2
j_call: TRBJ2-7
clone_size: NA
d_call: NA

cdr3_aa: CASSLAEGWRALNNEQFF
cdr3_nt: TGTGCCAGCAGCTTAGCTGAGGGCTGGCGGGCCTTAAACAATGAGCAGTTCTTC
v_call: TRBV7-9
j_call: TRBJ2-1
clone_size: NA
d_call: NA

cdr3_aa: CASSQGQAIGNTIYF
cdr3_nt: TGTGCCAGCTCACAGGGACAGGCCATTGGAAACACCATATATTTT
v_call: TRBV18
j_call: TRBJ1-3
clone_size: NA
d_call: TRBD1

cdr3_aa: CAISARSLGGSTDTQYF
cdr3_nt: TGTGCCATCAGTGCCCGGAGTTTGGGCGGAAGCACAGATACGCAGTATTTT
v_call: TRBV10-3
j_call: TRBJ2-3
clone_size: NA
d_call: NA

cdr3_aa: CASSDVGPGGKNIQYF
cdr3_nt: TGTGCCAGCAGTGATGTAGGGCCAGGGGGCAAAAACATTCAGTACTTC
v_call: TRBV6-1
j_call: TRBJ2-4
clone_size: NA
d_call: TRBD1

cdr3_aa: CASSQDRSSGANVLTF
cdr3_nt: TGTGCCAGCAGCCAAGACAGGAGCTCTGGGGCCAACGTCCTGACTTTC
v_call: TRBV4-2
j_call: TRBJ2-6
clone_size: NA
d_call: NA

cdr3_aa: CASSIFRANYGYTF
cdr3_nt: TGTGCCAGTAGTATCTTTCGGGCTAACTATGGCTACACCTTC
v_call: TRBV19
j_call: TRBJ1-2
clone_size: NA
d_call: NA

cdr3_aa: CASSVGGGTLSGNTIYF
cdr3_nt: TGTGCCAGCAGCGTAGGAGGGGGCACCCTCTCTGGAAACACCATATATTTT
v_call: TRBV9
j_call: TRBJ1-3
clone_size: few
d_call: TRBD1

cdr3_aa: CASSLAYGTAYQETQYF
cdr3_nt: TGCGCCAGCAGCTTGGCTTACGGGACAGCGTACCAAGAGACCCAGTACTTC
v_call: TRBV5-1
j_call: TRBJ2-5
clone_size: NA
d_call: TRBD1

cdr3_aa: CASSYRTGGHEQYF
cdr3_nt: TGTGCCAGCAGCTATCGGACAGGGGGCCACGAGCAGTACTTC
v_call: TRBV4-2
j_call: TRBJ2-7
clone_size: NA
d_call: TRBD1

cdr3_aa: CAIRAGPLLRNTEAFF
cdr3_nt: TGTGCCATCAGGGCCGGGCCCCTATTGCGCAACACTGAAGCTTTCTTT
v_call: TRBV10-3
j_call: TRBJ1-1
clone_size: NA
d_call: NA

cdr3_aa: CASSVRTGGDHYGYTF
cdr3_nt: TGTGCCAGCAGTGTCAGGACAGGGGGAGATCACTATGGCTACACCTTC
v_call: TRBV6-1
j_call: TRBJ1-2
clone_size: few
d_call: TRBD1

cdr3_aa: CASSLEADGSTEAFF
cdr3_nt: TGCGCCAGCAGCTTGGAGGCAGACGGGAGCACTGAAGCTTTCTTT
v_call: TRBV5-1
j_call: TRBJ1-1
clone_size: few
d_call: NA

cdr3_aa: CASRPTGSGYGYTF
cdr3_nt: TGTGCCAGCAGGCCGACAGGATCCGGCTATGGCTACACCTTC
v_call: TRBV6-5
j_call: TRBJ1-2
clone_size: few
d_call: NA

cdr3_aa: CASSLRSSGTAYGYTF
cdr3_nt: TGCGCCAGCAGCTTGAGATCGTCCGGGACAGCCTATGGCTACACCTTC
v_call: TRBV5-1
j_call: TRBJ1-2
clone_size: NA
d_call: TRBD1

cdr3_aa: CASSPPGQYTEAFF
cdr3_nt: TGTGCCAGCAGCCCCCCCGGACAGTACACTGAAGCTTTCTTT
v_call: TRBV7-9
j_call: TRBJ1-1
clone_size: NA
d_call: NA

cdr3_aa: CASSGTGYGNTIYF
cdr3_nt: TGTGCCAGCAGCGGGACAGGGTACGGAAACACCATATATTTT
v_call: TRBV9
j_call: TRBJ1-3
clone_size: once
d_call: TRBD1

cdr3_aa: CASRGRQNEQFF
cdr3_nt: TGTGCCAGCAGGGGGAGACAGAATGAGCAGTTCTTC
v_call: TRBV6-6
j_call: TRBJ2-1
clone_size: NA
d_call: NA

cdr3_aa: CATHPGQGAYEQYF
cdr3_nt: TGTGCCACCCATCCCGGACAGGGGGCTTACGAGCAGTACTTC
v_call: TRBV28
j_call: TRBJ2-7
clone_size: NA
d_call: TRBD1

cdr3_aa: CASSVLAGPTGELFF
cdr3_nt: TGTGCCAGTAGTGTCCTAGCGGGGCCAACCGGGGAGCTGTTTTTT
v_call: TRBV19
j_call: TRBJ2-2
clone_size: NA
d_call: TRBD2

cdr3_aa: CASSSRRQYEQYF
cdr3_nt: TGTGCCAGCAGTTCCCGCAGGCAATACGAGCAGTACTTC
v_call: TRBV27
j_call: TRBJ2-7
clone_size: NA
d_call: NA

cdr3_aa: CASSEYRGTGDTEAFF
cdr3_nt: TGTGCCAGCAGTGAATATAGGGGGACAGGGGACACTGAAGCTTTCTTT
v_call: TRBV25-1
j_call: TRBJ1-1
clone_size: NA
d_call: TRBD1

cdr3_aa: CASPGESYEQYF
cdr3_nt: TGTGCCAGCCCCGGGGAGAGTTACGAGCAGTACTTC
v_call: TRBV6-1
j_call: TRBJ2-7
clone_size: few
d_call: NA

cdr3_aa: CASSEGPYEQYF
cdr3_nt: TGTGCCAGCTCAGAGGGACCCTACGAGCAGTACTTC
v_call: TRBV18
j_call: TRBJ2-7
clone_size: NA
d_call: NA

cdr3_aa: CSVGELNEKLFF
cdr3_nt: TGCAGCGTTGGGGAACTTAATGAAAAACTGTTTTTT
v_call: TRBV29-1
j_call: TRBJ1-4
clone_size: few
d_call: NA

cdr3_aa: CASSLTGEYGYTF
cdr3_nt: TGTGCCAGCAGCTTGACAGGGGAGTATGGCTACACCTTC
v_call: TRBV7-3
j_call: TRBJ1-2
clone_size: NA
d_call: TRBD1

cdr3_aa: CASSWTSKYEQYF
cdr3_nt: TGTGCCAGCAGTTGGACTAGTAAGTACGAGCAGTACTTC
v_call: TRBV6-1
j_call: TRBJ2-7
clone_size: NA
d_call: TRBD2

cdr3_aa: CASSGLAGGNTGELFF
cdr3_nt: TGTGCCAGCAGCGGGCTAGCGGGGGGGAACACCGGGGAGCTGTTTTTT
v_call: TRBV2
j_call: TRBJ2-2
clone_size: NA
d_call: TRBD2

cdr3_aa: CASSLGGGLGDEQFF
cdr3_nt: TGTGCCAGCAGCCTAGGGGGAGGGCTGGGGGATGAGCAGTTCTTC
v_call: TRBV5-4
j_call: TRBJ2-1
clone_size: NA
d_call: NA

cdr3_aa: CASSVGQGAKTNEKLFF
cdr3_nt: TGTGCCAGCAGCGTAGGTCAGGGTGCAAAGACTAATGAAAAACTGTTTTTT
v_call: TRBV9
j_call: TRBJ1-4
clone_size: once
d_call: NA

cdr3_aa: CASSLVAGREGMGADTQYF
cdr3_nt: TGTGCCAGCAGCTTAGTAGCGGGAAGAGAGGGGATGGGCGCAGATACGCAGTATTTT
v_call: TRBV7-2
j_call: TRBJ2-3
clone_size: few
d_call: TRBD2

cdr3_aa: CASSQAQVAANEQFF
cdr3_nt: TGCGCCAGCAGCCAAGCCCAGGTTGCGGCCAATGAGCAGTTCTTC
v_call: TRBV4-1
j_call: TRBJ2-1
clone_size: NA
d_call: NA

cdr3_aa: CATQGGHGYGYTF
cdr3_nt: TGTGCCACCCAAGGGGGGCACGGCTATGGCTACACCTTC
v_call: TRBV28
j_call: TRBJ1-2
clone_size: NA
d_call: NA

cdr3_aa: CAIHSGIPPYTGELFF
cdr3_nt: TGTGCCATACATAGCGGGATCCCTCCGTACACCGGGGAGCTGTTTTTT
v_call: TRBV5-4
j_call: TRBJ2-2
clone_size: NA
d_call: TRBD2

cdr3_aa: CASSFSSRNTEAFF
cdr3_nt: TGTGCCAGCAGCTTTTCGTCCAGGAACACTGAAGCTTTCTTT
v_call: TRBV5-4
j_call: TRBJ1-1
clone_size: NA
d_call: NA

cdr3_aa: CATPERIRSYGYTF
cdr3_nt: TGTGCCACGCCTGAGCGAATTAGGAGCTATGGCTACACCTTC
v_call: TRBV2
j_call: TRBJ1-2
clone_size: NA
d_call: NA

cdr3_aa: CASSPGTSASNEQFF
cdr3_nt: TGCGCCAGCAGCCCCGGGACTAGCGCTTCTAATGAGCAGTTCTTC
v_call: TRBV5-1
j_call: TRBJ2-1
clone_size: NA
d_call: TRBD2

cdr3_aa: CASSDQGTATEAFF
cdr3_nt: TGTGCCAGCAGTGATCAGGGTACTGCCACTGAAGCTTTCTTT
v_call: TRBV6-1
j_call: TRBJ1-1
clone_size: once
d_call: NA

cdr3_aa: CASSPQVLDGNTIYF
cdr3_nt: TGTGCCAGCAGCCCCCAGGTCCTGGATGGAAACACCATATATTTT
v_call: TRBV9
j_call: TRBJ1-3
clone_size: NA
d_call: NA

cdr3_aa: CASGKGTSYNEQFF
cdr3_nt: TGTGCCAGCGGCAAAGGGACTTCCTACAATGAGCAGTTCTTC
v_call: TRBV19
j_call: TRBJ2-1
clone_size: NA
d_call: NA

cdr3_aa: CASSLTGGDEQFF
cdr3_nt: TGCGCCAGCAGCTTGACAGGGGGCGATGAGCAGTTCTTC
v_call: TRBV5-1
j_call: TRBJ2-1
clone_size: NA
d_call: TRBD1

cdr3_aa: CSGGGGSETQYF
cdr3_nt: TGCAGCGGTGGGGGGGGGTCCGAGACCCAGTACTTC
v_call: TRBV29-1
j_call: TRBJ2-5
clone_size: NA
d_call: TRBD2